A selection of T cell receptor beta chains follows, all from one sample in a study of blood T cell repertoires in COVID-19. Clones were sequenced by immunoSEQ multiplex PCR, and TCRdb holds only the in-frame ones, with some missing. The top ten hold 0.9% to 1.5% of the sample, which has approximately 400,000 clones, around 90% seen once. Sequencing was carried out using PBMCs or T cells enriched from blood (not recorded which). These receptor sequences come from a woman aged 18-29 years who had recovered from COVID-19. Both conserved end residues are part of each CDR3. The D gene is left open where the match is weak. The listing skips clone size in some rows; elsewhere it reads once, few, many or a size class.

TRBV3-1/TRBV3-2,.,TRBJ2-7,.,TGTGCCAGCATCTTCTCCCTCGGGTGGACAAAATTTTACGAGCAGTACTTC,CASIFSLGWTKFYEQYF
TRBV7-3,TRBD2,TRBJ2-1,.,TGTGCCAGCAGCCGGGAGCGGGGGGCAGTGCGCGTCCCCAACTACTACAATGAGCAGTTCTTC,CASSRERGAVRVPNYYNEQFF
TRBV7-9,.,TRBJ2-3,.,TGTGCCAGCAGCTCCCCGTTCACAGATACGCAGTATTTT,CASSSPFTDTQYF
TRBV4-1,TRBD1,TRBJ2-6,.,TGCGCCAGCAGCCCAACAGGGGGCGCTGGGGCCAACGTCCTGACTTTC,CASSPTGGAGANVLTF
TRBV6-5,TRBD1,TRBJ1-5,few,TGTGCCAGCAGTTACGGACAGGGAGGTCAGCCCCAGCATTTT,CASSYGQGGQPQHF
TRBV28,.,TRBJ2-6,once,TGTGCCAGCAGGCAGGGGGGCTCTGGGGCCAACGTCCTGACTTTC,CASRQGGSGANVLTF
TRBV28,.,TRBJ1-6,.,TGTGCCAGCAGAGGGGTTAAGAATTCACCCCTCCACTTT,CASRGVKNSPLHF
TRBV10-3,TRBD1,TRBJ1-2,.,TGTGCCATCAGTGGACAGGGCCACTATGGCTACACCTTC,CAISGQGHYGYTF
TRBV11-2,TRBD1,TRBJ2-5,.,TGTGCCAGCAGCTCGGGGACAGGGCGAGAGACCCAGTACTTC,CASSSGTGRETQYF
TRBV11-2,TRBD2,TRBJ2-5,.,TGTGCCAGCAGCTTAGGCTCCCTCAGGGAGGGCGGAGAGACCCAGTACTTC,CASSLGSLREGGETQYF
TRBV5-6,.,TRBJ1-2,.,TGTGCCAGCAGCTTGATGAGGGACAACGGCTACACCTTC,CASSLMRDNGYTF
TRBV28,TRBD1,TRBJ1-2,.,TGTGCCAGCCAAGGACAGGGGACCCCTTTAAACTATGGCTACACCTTC,CASQGQGTPLNYGYTF
TRBV6-2/TRBV6-3,TRBD2,TRBJ2-1,.,TGTGCCAGCAGTCACCTGACTAGCGGGGGCTACAATGAGCAGTTCTTC,CASSHLTSGGYNEQFF
TRBV9,TRBD1,TRBJ1-4,once,TGTGCCAGCAGCGATGGGACAGGGACTTTTGATGAAAAACTGTTTTTT,CASSDGTGTFDEKLFF
TRBV19,TRBD1,TRBJ1-2,.,TGTGCCAGTACAAGACGGGACAGGGGTTATGGCTACACCTTC,CASTRRDRGYGYTF
TRBV19,TRBD1,TRBJ1-5,.,TGTGCCAGTACCAGGGGGTTCAATCAGCCCCAGCATTTT,CASTRGFNQPQHF
TRBV4-1,TRBD2,TRBJ2-7,.,TGCGCCAGCAGCCAAGTCTCAGCGGGGGTGCGCGAGCAGTACTTC,CASSQVSAGVREQYF
TRBV3-1/TRBV3-2,TRBD1,TRBJ1-1,.,TGTGCCAGCAGCCAAAGGGGGCGCGGGACTGAAGCTTTCTTT,CASSQRGRGTEAFF
TRBV11-2,.,TRBJ2-3,.,TGTGCCAGCAGCTTAGGCTCACAGTCCACAAATACGCAGTATTTT,CASSLGSQSTNTQYF
TRBV7-2,.,TRBJ2-7,.,TGTGCCAGCAGCTTTTATGGCGGGGCCTACGAGCAGTACTTC,CASSFYGGAYEQYF
TRBV18,TRBD1,TRBJ1-6,.,TGTGCCAGCTCACCAAGAGGGACAGTTAATAATTCACCCCTCCACTTT,CASSPRGTVNNSPLHF
TRBV27,.,TRBJ2-7,once,TGTGCCAGCAGTTTGAGTCCAGGGTCCTACGAGCAGTACTTC,CASSLSPGSYEQYF
TRBV7-9,TRBD2,TRBJ2-2,.,TGTGCCAGCATTCGAGCGGGGGGTCGAGCCGGGGAGCTGTTTTTT,CASIRAGGRAGELFF
TRBV5-1,.,TRBJ1-2,.,TGCGCCAGCAGCTTGGAACGGGGGTTTGGCTACACCTTC,CASSLERGFGYTF
TRBV6-5,.,TRBJ1-2,.,TGTGCCAGCAGTTCGCCGGGACACAACTATGGCTACACCTTC,CASSSPGHNYGYTF
TRBV7-2,.,TRBJ1-6,.,TGTGCCAGCAGCTTAGCGCAGGGACTGGATTCACCCCTCCACTTT,CASSLAQGLDSPLHF